This T cell receptor beta chain came from a study of regulatory T cells in long-lasting Graves disease (dated by TCRdb to the early 2020s). In terms of the full investigation: Persistent Graves' disease was defined as antithyroid drug treatment for over 5 years with persistently positive TSH receptor autoantibodies. TCR sequencing covered around 13 persistent and roughly 20 newly diagnosed Graves' disease patients, 33 samples in total. On average, persistent Graves' disease patients in the clinical cohort had been on antithyroid drugs for about 9.3 years. The study was conducted in China and was registered as a clinical trial. Patients with persistent Graves' disease were compared with patients with newly diagnosed Graves' disease using TCR sequencing and RNA sequencing of peripheral blood.

The sample's time point label is to be understood as: persistent/refractory GD, antithyroid drugs over 5 years with positive TRAb. For both TCR sequencing and RNA sequencing, RNA was extracted from PBMCs in TRIzol. The diagnosis of Graves' disease followed American Thyroid Association guidelines. Patients for the study were recruited at an endocrinology department in Xi'an, China. From each patient, approximately 9 milliliters of peripheral blood was collected into an EDTA anticoagulant tube. Ficoll Paque Plus density gradient separation was used to isolate PBMCs, and no additional T cell sorting was done. RNA quality was checked with an Agilent 2100 Bioanalyzer and agarose gel, and concentration with a NanoDrop 2000. A word on this clonotype: The specificity of this receptor is unknown. A much more abundant neighbour one base away suggests this may be a read error.

Overall study outcomes, separate from this receptor: Persistent patients shared more public clonotypes among themselves (more than 2,500) than newly diagnosed patients did (over 900). Only peripheral blood was studied, because thyroid tissue, the primary lesion, was inaccessible. The authors noted that the small sample size was a limitation that may lower accuracy. Lower TCR Shannon entropy and fewer highly expanded clones were observed in persistent Graves' disease patients than in newly diagnosed patients, which suggested clonal expansion. Sequencing and analysis were restricted to the TCR beta chain.

The library was prepared using multiplex PCR. Instrument on record: Illumina HiSeq 4000. iRepertoire HTBI primers and Arm-PCR amplification of CDR3 regions were used to construct TCR beta libraries. Before sequencing, the PCR products went through gel purification. Per the authors' processing: Gene usage analysis of CDR3 amino acid clonotypes used the approximately 62 TRBV and 12 to 15 TRBJ segments found across samples. COPE and FqMerger were used to merge the filtered high-quality paired reads into contigs. BLAST was used to align contigs to IMGT TRBV, TRBD and TRBJ reference genes, and CDR3 was defined according to IMGT. Highly expanded clones were defined as clonotypes with a frequency above 0.1%. Shannon entropy was used to measure repertoire diversity, and the Gini coefficient was used to measure V-J evenness. Public clonotypes were defined as clonotypes shared by more than one individual. TCRdb cleaned the public reads at Q25 with fastp, built clones with MiXCR and kept in-frame beta chains. All rows with the same CDR3 protein become a single entry with the most common DNA and genes. TCRdb, not the authors, supplied the V and J calls. This sample comprises 650,000 to 850,000 distinct CDR3 sequences, approximately 29% of them detected only once. The leading ten clones occupy around 40% of the sample.

Sequencing was performed on peripheral blood mononuclear cells (PBMCs), taken when the disease was refractory, from a patient treated with antithyroid drugs. This receptor was taken from a female donor with Graves disease.

The CDR3 corresponds to CASSLWDSMSTEAFF. The nucleotides are TGTGCCAGCAGCTTGTGGGACAGCATGAGCACTGAAGCTTTCTTT. The rearrangement combines TRBV11-2 with TRBJ1-1; 7 middle bases align to TRBD1. Inclusive of the bounding cysteine and phenylalanine, the CDR3 is 15 residues long. The sequence is cut down to CDR3 DNA, 45 bases in frame from base 1. After removal of 3 bases from V and 4 bases from J, the junction retains 8 bases not matched to a gene. In the germline V gene, CDR1 corresponds to SGHAT and CDR2 to FQNNGV.